Shown below are 8 T cell receptor beta chains from a single sample sequenced in a study of blood T cell repertoires in COVID-19. Only in-frame clones appear in the TCRdb table, and some are missing; sequencing was by immunoSEQ multiplex PCR. The sample has 130,000 or so clones, about nine tenths seen once; the top ten hold around 4.7%. Sequences were obtained from peripheral blood. Receptor source: a man between 40 and 49 years old with acute or convalescent COVID-19.

This clone was picked up a small number of times. V and J are TRBV2 and TRBJ1-1, with D uncertain. With 6 bases removed from V and 7 bases from J, the gap between germline ends came to 15 bases. This CDR3 has 13 residues. Germline CDR1 and CDR2: SNHLY and FYNNEI. CDR3 nucleotides: TGTGCCAGCAGCGCTCCCTCCGGGAGTGAAGCTTTCTTT. Translated, it gives CASSAPSGSEAFF.

This chain links TRBV7-6 with TRBJ2-1, with a possible D match to TRBD2 (6 bases). V was clipped by 2 bases and J by 4 bases, with 12 bases between them. Germline assignment: CDR1 SGHVS and CDR2 FNYEAQ. The CDR3 contains 15 residues. The CDR3 spells CASSLPGRSYNEQFF. CDR3 DNA sequence: TGTGCCAGCAGCTTACCAGGGAGGAGTTACAATGAGCAGTTCTTC.

V and J are TRBV7-9 and TRBJ1-1; weak D call: TRBD1 (6 bases). The germline V gene has CDR1 SEHNR and CDR2 FQNEAQ (reference sequence). V lost 1 base and J lost 4, with 13 bases in between. The CDR3 covers 15 residues. The CDR3 bases are TGTGCCAGCAGCTTAGGAGGGGGAGCAGGCACTGAAGCTTTCTTT. As protein: CASSLGGGAGTEAFF.

The gene calls are TRBV27 and TRBJ2-1; a possible D gene is TRBD1 (6 bases). The CDR3 runs 15 residues. V lost 1 base and J 9 bases, leaving 16 bases between the germline ends. Per germline, CDR1 MNHEY and CDR2 SMNVEV (reference sequence). DNA for the CDR3: TGTGCCAGCAGTTTATTGGCAGGGATAGGGGGTGAGCAGTTCTTC. Translated, it gives CASSLLAGIGGEQFF.

This clone has only one observation. The chain employs TRBV3-1 (or the pseudogene TRBV3-2) and TRBJ1-6; 11 bases fit TRBD1. The junction had 11 bases not matched to a gene; V was cut back by 7 bases and J by 15 bases. Germline lookup yields CDR1 LGHDT and CDR2 YNNKEL (reference sequence). The CDR3 contains 14 residues. The CDR3 region has the DNA TGTGCCAGCACCCGGGACAGGGGGAATTTGGTCCTCCACTTT. As protein: CASTRDRGNLVLHF.

The CDR3 region is CASSPGQRNTIYF. The CDR3 DNA follows: TGTGCCAGCTCACCGGGACAGCGAAACACCATATATTTT. This sequence joins TRBV18 and TRBJ1-3; 7 bases agree with TRBD1. The CDR3 is 13 amino acids. CDR1 is KGHSH and CDR2 is LQKENI in the germline V gene. V was clipped by 3 bases and J by 5 bases; unmatched bases: 1.

The rearrangement links TRBV25-1 to TRBJ1-1, with 7 nucleotides matching TRBD1. The CDR3 runs 10 residues. Looked up from germline, CDR1 is MGHDK and CDR2 is SYGVNS. Trimming took 6 bases from V and 10 from J; bases not matched to a gene: 2. CDR3 nucleotides: TGTGCCAGCAGGGGACAGCGAGCTTTCTTT. The encoded protein is CASRGQRAFF.

This sequence joins TRBV4-1 and TRBJ1-4; no clear D. The CDR3 has 16 amino acids. Germline loops: CDR1 MGHRA, CDR2 YSYEKL. The germline V and J ends were trimmed by 4 bases and 0 bases, with 12 bases remaining between them. The CDR3 bases are TGCGCCAGCAGCCCACCCTTCAGAACAACTAATGAAAAACTGTTTTTT. Translation: CASSPPFRTTNEKLFF.